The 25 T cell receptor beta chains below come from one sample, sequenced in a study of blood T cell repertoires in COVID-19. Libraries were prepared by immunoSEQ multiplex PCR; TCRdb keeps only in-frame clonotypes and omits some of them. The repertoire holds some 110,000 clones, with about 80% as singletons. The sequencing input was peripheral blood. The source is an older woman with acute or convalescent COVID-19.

CDR3 in DNA: TGTGCCAGCAGTGGACAGGTTAGCAATCAGCCCCAGCATTTT. Its translation is CASSGQVSNQPQHF. This chain uses TRBV6-2 or TRBV6-3 with TRBJ1-5; TRBD1 agrees at 7 bases. Germline CDR1 MNHEY, CDR2 SVGEGT. Trimming at V came to 5 bases and at J to 0 bases, leaving 1 base not matched to a gene. The CDR3 consists of 14 residues.

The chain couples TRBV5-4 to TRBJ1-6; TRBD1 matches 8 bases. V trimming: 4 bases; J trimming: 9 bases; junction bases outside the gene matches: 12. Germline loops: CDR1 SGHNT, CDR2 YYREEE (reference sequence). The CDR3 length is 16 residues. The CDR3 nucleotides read TGTGCCAGCAGCCTGGGGAGCCAGGGGGCGTTTTCACCCCTCCACTTT. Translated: CASSLGSQGAFSPLHF.

The CDR3 is CASSTGQGANTGELFF. CDR3 DNA sequence: TGTGCCAGCAGCACCGGACAGGGGGCGAACACCGGGGAGCTGTTTTTT. J is TRBJ2-2 and V is TRBV7-2; 10 bases map to TRBD1. With 5 bases clipped from V and 0 bases from J, the junction kept 3 bases outside the gene matches. The germline V gene has CDR1 SGHTA and CDR2 FQGNSA. CDR3 length: 16 residues. Based on the CDR3 plus reference TRBV7-2 and TRBJ2-2, the full variable domain is GAGVSQSPSNKVTEKGKDVELRCDPISGHTALYWYRQSLGQGLEFLIYFQGNSAPDKSGLPSDRFSAERTGGSVSTLTIQRTQQEDSAVYLCASSTGQGANTGELFFGEGSRLTVL.

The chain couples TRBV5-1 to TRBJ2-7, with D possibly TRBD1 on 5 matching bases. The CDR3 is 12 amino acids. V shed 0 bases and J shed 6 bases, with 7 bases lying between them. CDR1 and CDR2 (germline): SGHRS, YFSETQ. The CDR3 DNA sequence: TGCGCCAGCAGCTTGGCAGGGCGCGAGCAGTACTTC. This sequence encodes CASSLAGREQYF.

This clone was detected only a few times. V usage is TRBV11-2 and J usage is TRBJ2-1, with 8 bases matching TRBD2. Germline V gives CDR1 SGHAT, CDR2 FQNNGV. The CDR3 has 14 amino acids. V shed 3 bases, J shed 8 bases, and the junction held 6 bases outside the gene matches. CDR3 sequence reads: CASSFRRGADEQFF. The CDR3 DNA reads TGTGCCAGCAGCTTCAGGCGGGGGGCCGATGAGCAGTTCTTC.

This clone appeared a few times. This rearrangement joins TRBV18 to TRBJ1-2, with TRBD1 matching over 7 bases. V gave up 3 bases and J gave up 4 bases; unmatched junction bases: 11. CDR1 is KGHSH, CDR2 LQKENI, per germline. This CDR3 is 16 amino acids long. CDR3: CASSPNRGRGIYGYTF. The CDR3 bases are TGTGCCAGCTCACCGAACAGGGGCCGGGGGATCTATGGCTACACCTTC.

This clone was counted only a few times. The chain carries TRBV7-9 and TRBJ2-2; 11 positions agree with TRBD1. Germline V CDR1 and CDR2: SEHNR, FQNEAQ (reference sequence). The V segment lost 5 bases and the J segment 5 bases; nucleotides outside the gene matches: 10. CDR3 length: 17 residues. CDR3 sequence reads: CASSPPTGQGGTGELFF. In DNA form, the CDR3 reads TGTGCCAGCAGCCCACCAACGGGACAGGGGGGGACCGGGGAGCTGTTTTTT.

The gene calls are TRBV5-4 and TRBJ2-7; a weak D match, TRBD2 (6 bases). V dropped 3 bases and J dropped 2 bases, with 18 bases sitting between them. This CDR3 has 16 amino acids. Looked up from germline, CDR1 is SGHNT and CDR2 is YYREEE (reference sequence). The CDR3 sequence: CASSSYRDFKTYEQYF. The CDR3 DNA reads TGTGCCAGCAGCTCATACCGGGACTTTAAAACCTACGAGCAGTACTTC.

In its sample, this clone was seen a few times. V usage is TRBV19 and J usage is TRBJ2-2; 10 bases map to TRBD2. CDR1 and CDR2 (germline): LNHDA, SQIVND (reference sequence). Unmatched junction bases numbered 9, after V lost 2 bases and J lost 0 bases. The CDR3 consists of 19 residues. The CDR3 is CASSIKALAGDTNTGELFF. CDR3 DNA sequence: TGTGCCAGTAGTATAAAGGCCCTAGCGGGGGATACGAACACCGGGGAGCTGTTTTTT.

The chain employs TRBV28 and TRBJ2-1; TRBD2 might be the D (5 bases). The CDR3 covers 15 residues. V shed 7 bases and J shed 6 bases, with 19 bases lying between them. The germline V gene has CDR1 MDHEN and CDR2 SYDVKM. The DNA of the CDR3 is TGTGCCAGCACCCCCCGGACTCTTCTAGGCAATGAGCAGTTCTTC. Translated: CASTPRTLLGNEQFF.

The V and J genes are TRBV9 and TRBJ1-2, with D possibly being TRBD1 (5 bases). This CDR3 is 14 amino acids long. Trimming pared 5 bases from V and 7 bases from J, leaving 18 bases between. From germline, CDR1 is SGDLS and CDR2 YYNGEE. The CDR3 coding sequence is TGTGCCAGCAGGGGGAGCCGGGACGGGGGTGGCTACACCTTC. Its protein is CASRGSRDGGGYTF.

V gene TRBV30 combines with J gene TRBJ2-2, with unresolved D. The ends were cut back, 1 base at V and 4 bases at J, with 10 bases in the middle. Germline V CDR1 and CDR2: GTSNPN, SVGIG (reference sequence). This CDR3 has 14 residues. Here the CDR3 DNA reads TGTGCCTGGAGTGACCTGACGGGCACCGGGGAGCTGTTTTTT. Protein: CAWSDLTGTGELFF.

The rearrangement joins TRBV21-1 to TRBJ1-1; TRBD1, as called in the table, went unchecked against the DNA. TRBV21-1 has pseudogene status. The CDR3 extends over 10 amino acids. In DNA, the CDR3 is TGTGCCAGCAGAGACAGGATTCCTTTCTTT. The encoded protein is CASRDRIPFF.

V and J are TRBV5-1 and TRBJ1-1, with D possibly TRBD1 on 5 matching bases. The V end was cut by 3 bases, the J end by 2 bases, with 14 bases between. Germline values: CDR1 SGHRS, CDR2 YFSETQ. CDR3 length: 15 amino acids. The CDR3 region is CASSYHRPTNTEAFF. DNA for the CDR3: TGCGCCAGCAGCTACCACAGGCCGACTAACACTGAAGCTTTCTTT.

The CDR3 DNA reads as TGTGCCAGCAGCCAAAGGCTAAGGGACAGGGCGGATGAAAAACTGTTTTTT. It codes for CASSQRLRDRADEKLFF. The rearrangement links TRBV14 to TRBJ1-4; 9 bases match TRBD1. Germline CDR1 is SGHDN and CDR2 is FVKESK. V lost 2 bases to trimming and J lost 6 bases; unmatched junction nucleotides: 10. CDR3 size: 17 residues.

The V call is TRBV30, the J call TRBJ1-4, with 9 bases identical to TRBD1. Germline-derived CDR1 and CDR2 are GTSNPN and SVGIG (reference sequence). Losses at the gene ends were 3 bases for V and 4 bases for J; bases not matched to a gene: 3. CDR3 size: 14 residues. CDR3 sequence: CAWRDRGLNEKLFF. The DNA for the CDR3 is TGTGCCTGGAGGGACAGGGGCCTTAATGAAAAACTGTTTTTT. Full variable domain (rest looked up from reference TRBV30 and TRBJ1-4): SQTIHQWPATLVQPVGSPLSLECTVEGTSNPNLYWYRQAAGRGLQLLFYSVGIGQISSEVPQNLSASRPQDRQFILSSKKLLLSDSGFYLCAWRDRGLNEKLFFGSGTQLSVL.

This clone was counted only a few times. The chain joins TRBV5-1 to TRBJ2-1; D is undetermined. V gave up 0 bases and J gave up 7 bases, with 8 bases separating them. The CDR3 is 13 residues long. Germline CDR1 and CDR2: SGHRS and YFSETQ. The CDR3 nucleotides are TGCGCCAGCAGCTTGGGGAGCTCAAATGAGCAGTTCTTC. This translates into CASSLGSSNEQFF. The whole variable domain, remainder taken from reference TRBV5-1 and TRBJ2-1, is KAGVTQTPRYLIKTRGQQVTLSCSPISGHRSVSWYQQTPGQGLQFLFEYFSETQRNKGNFPGRFSGRQFSNSRSEMNVSTLELGDSALYLCASSLGSSNEQFFGPGTRLTVL.

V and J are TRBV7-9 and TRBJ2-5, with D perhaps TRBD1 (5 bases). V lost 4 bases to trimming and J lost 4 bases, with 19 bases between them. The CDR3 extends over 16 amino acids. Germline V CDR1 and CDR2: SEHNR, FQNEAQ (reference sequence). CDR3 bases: TGTGCCAGCAGCTCGCCTTACAGGAGAGTGGGAGAGACCCAGTACTTC. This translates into CASSSPYRRVGETQYF.

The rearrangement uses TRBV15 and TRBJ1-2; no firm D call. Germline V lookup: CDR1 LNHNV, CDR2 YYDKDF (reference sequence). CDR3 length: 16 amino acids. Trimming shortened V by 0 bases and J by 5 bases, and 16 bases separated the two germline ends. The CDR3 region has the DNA TGTGCCACCAGCAGAGATCGGTCGCCATCTCCTTATGGCTACACCTTC. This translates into CATSRDRSPSPYGYTF.

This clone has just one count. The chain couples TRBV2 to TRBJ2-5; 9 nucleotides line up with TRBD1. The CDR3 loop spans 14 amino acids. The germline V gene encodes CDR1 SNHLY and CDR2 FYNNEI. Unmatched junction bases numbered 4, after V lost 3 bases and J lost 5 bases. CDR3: CASSETDRGETQYF. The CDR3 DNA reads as TGTGCCAGCAGTGAGACCGACAGGGGGGAGACCCAGTACTTC.

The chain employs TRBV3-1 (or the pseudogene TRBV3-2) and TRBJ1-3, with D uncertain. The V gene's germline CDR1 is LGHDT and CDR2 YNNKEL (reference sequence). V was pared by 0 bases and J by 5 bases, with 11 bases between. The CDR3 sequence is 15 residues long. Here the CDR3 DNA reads TGTGCCAGCAGCCAAGAAATCCGGGGAAGAAACACCATATATTTT. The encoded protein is CASSQEIRGRNTIYF.

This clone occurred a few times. In DNA, the CDR3 is TGCAGCGTGCGACTAGCGGGGAGCACAGATACGCAGTATTTT. Encoded protein: CSVRLAGSTDTQYF. The chain recombines TRBV29-1 with TRBJ2-3; 11 bases map to TRBD2. The CDR3 runs 14 residues. After removal of 6 bases from V and 0 bases from J, the junction contained 2 bases not matched to a gene. Germline V lookup: CDR1 SQVTM, CDR2 ANQGSEA.

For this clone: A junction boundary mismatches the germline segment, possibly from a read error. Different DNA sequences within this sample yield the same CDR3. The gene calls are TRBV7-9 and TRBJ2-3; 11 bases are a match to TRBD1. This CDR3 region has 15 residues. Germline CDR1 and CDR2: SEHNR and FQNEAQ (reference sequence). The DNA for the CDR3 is TGTGCCAGCAGCTCAAGGACAGGGGGCACGGATACGCAGTATTTT. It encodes CASSSRTGGTDTQYF.

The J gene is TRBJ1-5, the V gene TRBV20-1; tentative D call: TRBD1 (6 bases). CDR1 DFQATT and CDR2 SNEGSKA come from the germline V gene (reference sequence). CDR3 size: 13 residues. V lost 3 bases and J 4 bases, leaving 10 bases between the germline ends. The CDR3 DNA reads TGCAGTGCTAGTGGGGACAATAATCAGCCCCAGCATTTT. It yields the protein CSASGDNNQPQHF.

CDR3 region: CASSYGTGTGIEQFF. DNA for the CDR3: TGTGCCAGCAGTTACGGCACAGGGACGGGGATTGAGCAGTTCTTC. The J gene is TRBJ2-1, the V gene TRBV6-5, with D maybe TRBD1 (6 bases). Germline V gene sequence: CDR1 MNHEY, CDR2 SVGAGI. This CDR3 has 15 residues. Trimming cost V 2 bases and J 9 bases, with 17 bases left between them.